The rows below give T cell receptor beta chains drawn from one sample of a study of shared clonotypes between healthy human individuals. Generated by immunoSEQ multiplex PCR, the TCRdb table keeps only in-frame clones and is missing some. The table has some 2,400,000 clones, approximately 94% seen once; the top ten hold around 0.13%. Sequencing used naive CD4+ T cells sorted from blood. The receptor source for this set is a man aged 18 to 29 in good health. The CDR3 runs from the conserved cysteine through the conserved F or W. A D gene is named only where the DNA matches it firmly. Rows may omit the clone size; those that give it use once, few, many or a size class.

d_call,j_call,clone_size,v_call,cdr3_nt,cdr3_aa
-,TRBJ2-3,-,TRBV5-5,TGTGCCAGCAGGGGGGAACTTAGCACAGATACGCAGTATTTT,CASRGELSTDTQYF
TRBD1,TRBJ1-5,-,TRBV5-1,TGCGCCAGCAGCCCGGGGACAGGGGATAGCAATCAGCCCCAGCATTTT,CASSPGTGDSNQPQHF
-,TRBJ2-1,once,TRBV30,TGTGCCTTCAAGAAGGGCAAGCAGTACAATGAGCAGTTCTTC,CAFKKGKQYNEQFF
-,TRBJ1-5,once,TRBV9,TGTGCCAGCAGCGCAGGGCAATCCCTCCGACAGCCCCAGCATTTT,CASSAGQSLRQPQHF
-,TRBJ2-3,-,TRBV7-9,TGTGCCAGCAGCTTAGCTTACTCCACAGATACGCAGTATTTT,CASSLAYSTDTQYF
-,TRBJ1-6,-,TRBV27,TGTGCCAGCAGCTCGGACAGAATTAATTCACCCCTCCACTTT,CASSSDRINSPLHF
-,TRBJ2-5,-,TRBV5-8,TGTGCCAGCAGCTTCGGCATAGCGGATGTTAAAGAGACCCAGTACTTC,CASSFGIADVKETQYF
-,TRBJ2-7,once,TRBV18,TGTGCCAGCTCATTTGGCGACTACGAGCAGTACTTC,CASSFGDYEQYF
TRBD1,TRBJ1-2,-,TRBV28,TGTGCCAGCCTTCCAGGGGGCGCGGGCTATGGCTACACCTTC,CASLPGGAGYGYTF
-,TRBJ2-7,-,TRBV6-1,TGTGCCGGACGCGGACAGTACGAGCAGTACTTC,CAGRGQYEQYF
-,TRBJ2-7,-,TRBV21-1,TGTGCCAGCAGCCCACGAAAGTGGGCTTGGAGTGAGCAGTACTTC,CASSPRKWAWSEQYF
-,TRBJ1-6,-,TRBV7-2,TGTGCCAGCAGCTCCCCCACTTACGCTTATTCACCCCTCCACTTT,CASSSPTYAYSPLHF
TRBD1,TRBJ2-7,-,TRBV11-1,TGTGCCAGCAGCTTAGCGCTAACCTGGGACAGCTCCTACGAGCAGTACTTC,CASSLALTWDSSYEQYF
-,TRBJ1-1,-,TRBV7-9,TGTGCCAGCAGCTTCCAGGGAGGCGTCACTGAAGCTTTCTTT,CASSFQGGVTEAFF
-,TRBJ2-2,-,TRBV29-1,TGCAGTACTTACGACAGGTGGGGGACCACCGGGGAGCTGTTTTTT,CSTYDRWGTTGELFF
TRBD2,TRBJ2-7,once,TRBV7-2,TGTGCCAGCAGCTTAGGAGCTAGCGGCGCCTACGAGCAGTACTTC,CASSLGASGAYEQYF
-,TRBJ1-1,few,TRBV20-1,TGCAGTGCTAGAGATAGAGGGGAAGCTTTCTTT,CSARDRGEAFF
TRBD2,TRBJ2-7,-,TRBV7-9,TGTGCCAGCAGCTCGATCCATAGCGGGAGTACCTACGAGCAGTACTTC,CASSSIHSGSTYEQYF
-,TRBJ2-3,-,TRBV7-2,TGTGCCAGCAGCAGAGCGGTTCTAAGCACAGATACGCAGTATTTT,CASSRAVLSTDTQYF
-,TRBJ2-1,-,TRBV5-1,TGCGCCAGCAGCTTGGGCGGGCCAGTGGCTGAGCAGTTCTTC,CASSLGGPVAEQFF
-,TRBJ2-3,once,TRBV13,TGTGCCAGCAGCTCATCGTCGGAACTGGCCCCGGTGGCAGATACGCAGTATTTT,CASSSSSELAPVADTQYF
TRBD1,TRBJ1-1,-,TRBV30,TGTGCCTGGGTGGTAGGGACAGGGGTTTCTTTCTTT,CAWVVGTGVSFF
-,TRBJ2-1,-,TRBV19,TGTGCCACCCAACTAGCAGGGTCCAATGAGCAGTTCTTC,CATQLAGSNEQFF
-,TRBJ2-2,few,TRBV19,TGTGCCAGTAGTATAAACAGGGCCACCGGGGAGCTGTTTTTT,CASSINRATGELFF
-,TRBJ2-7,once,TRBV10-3,TGTGCCATCAGTGAGTCGAAGGTTGGCTACGAGCAGTACTTC,CAISESKVGYEQYF
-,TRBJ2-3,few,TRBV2,TGTGCCAGCAGTGAAGGCCCAGATACGCAGTATTTT,CASSEGPDTQYF
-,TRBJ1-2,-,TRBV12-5,TGTGCTAGTGGTTTAGAAACAGGGTACGGCGTTGGCTACACCTTC,CASGLETGYGVGYTF
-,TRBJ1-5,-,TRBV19,TGTGCCAGTAGTATCTCCAGTAATAGCAATCAGCCCCAGCATTTT,CASSISSNSNQPQHF
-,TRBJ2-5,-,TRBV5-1,TGCGCCAGCAGCCCCCTGGGGGGTCAAGAGACCCAGTACTTC,CASSPLGGQETQYF
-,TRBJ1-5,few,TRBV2,TGTGCCAGCAGTGACAGATATAGCAATCAGCCCCAGCATTTT,CASSDRYSNQPQHF
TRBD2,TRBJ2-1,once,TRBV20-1,TGCAGTGCTACCAGACTAGCCGAGCAGTTCTTC,CSATRLAEQFF
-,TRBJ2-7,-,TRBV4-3,TGCGCCAGCAGCCAAGGGACGGCGAGCTCCTACGAGCAGTACTTC,CASSQGTASSYEQYF
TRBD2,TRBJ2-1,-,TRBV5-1,TGCGCCAGCAGCCCGGGGACTAGCGGGGGGTACAATGAGCAGTTCTTC,CASSPGTSGGYNEQFF
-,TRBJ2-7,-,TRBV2,TGTGCCCGAGTAGGTCCTGCTGGGGTACAGGGAGAAGGGCAGTACTTC,CARVGPAGVQGEGQYF
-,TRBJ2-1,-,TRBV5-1,TGCGCCAGCAGCTATCAGGGATCTCAGTACAATGAGCAGTTCTTC,CASSYQGSQYNEQFF
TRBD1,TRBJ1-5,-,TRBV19,TGTGCCAGTAGTGCACCGGGACAGGGCACGCAGCCCCAGCATTTT,CASSAPGQGTQPQHF
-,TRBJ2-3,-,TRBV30,TGTGCCTGGAGTGGGGCAGGCGGGGATACGCAGTATTTT,CAWSGAGGDTQYF
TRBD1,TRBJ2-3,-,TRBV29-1,TGCAGCGTTATAGGACAGGGAGCCGTCACAGATACGCAGTATTTT,CSVIGQGAVTDTQYF
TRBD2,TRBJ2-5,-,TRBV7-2,TGTGCCAGCAGCCCGGGAGGACAAGAGACCCAGTACTTC,CASSPGGQETQYF
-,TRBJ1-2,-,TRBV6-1,TGTGCCAGCAGTGATACAGGGAATCAGGGCTACACCTTC,CASSDTGNQGYTF
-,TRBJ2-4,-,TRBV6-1,TGTGCCAGCAGTGCGCCCACTTTGAACATTCAGTACTTC,CASSAPTLNIQYF
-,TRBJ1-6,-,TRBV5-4,TGTGCCAGCAGTTCGACACAAGGGATGCTCCACTTT,CASSSTQGMLHF
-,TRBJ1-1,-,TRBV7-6,TGTGCCAGCAGTCAGAGGGTAGGGGGTTTGAACACTGAAGCTTTCTTT,CASSQRVGGLNTEAFF
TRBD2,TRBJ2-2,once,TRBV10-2,TGCGCCAGCAGTGCCCTTCTAGCGGGGGCGAACACCGGGGAGCTGTTTTTT,CASSALLAGANTGELFF
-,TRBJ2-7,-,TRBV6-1,TGTGCCAGCAGGGGGGGTCGATACGAGCAGTACTTC,CASRGGRYEQYF
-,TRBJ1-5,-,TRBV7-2,TGTGCCAGCCGTCGAGACGGGAATCAGCCCCAGCATTTT,CASRRDGNQPQHF